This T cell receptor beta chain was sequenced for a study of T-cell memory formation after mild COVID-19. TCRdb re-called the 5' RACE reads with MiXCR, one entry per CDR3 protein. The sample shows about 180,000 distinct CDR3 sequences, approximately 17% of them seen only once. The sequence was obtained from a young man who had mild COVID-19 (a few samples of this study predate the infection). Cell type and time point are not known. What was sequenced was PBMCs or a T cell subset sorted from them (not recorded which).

CDR3 amino acids: CASSLYEGSSPLHF. The CDR3 coding sequence is TGTGCCAGCAGCTTGTACGAGGGGAGTTCACCCCTCCACTTT. This chain uses TRBV5-5 with TRBJ1-6, with a possible D match to TRBD1 (5 bases). CDR1 SGHKS and CDR2 YYEKEE come from the germline V gene (reference sequence). V was clipped by 1 base and J by 9 bases, with 11 bases between them. This CDR3 comprises 14 residues.